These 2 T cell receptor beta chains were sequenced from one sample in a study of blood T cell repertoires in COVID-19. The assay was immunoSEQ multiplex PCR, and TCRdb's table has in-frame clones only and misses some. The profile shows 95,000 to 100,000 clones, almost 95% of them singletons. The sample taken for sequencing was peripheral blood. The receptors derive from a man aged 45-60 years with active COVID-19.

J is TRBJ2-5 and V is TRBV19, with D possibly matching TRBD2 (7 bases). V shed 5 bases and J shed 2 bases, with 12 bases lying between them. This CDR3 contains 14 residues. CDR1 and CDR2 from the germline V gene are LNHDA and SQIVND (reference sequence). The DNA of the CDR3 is TGTGCCAGTAGTCCGGGGGGCGGACAAGAGACCCAGTACTTC. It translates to CASSPGGGQETQYF.

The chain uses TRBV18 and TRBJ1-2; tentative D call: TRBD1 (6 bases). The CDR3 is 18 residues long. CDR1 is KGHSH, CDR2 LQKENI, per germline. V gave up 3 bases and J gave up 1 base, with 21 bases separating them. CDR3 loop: CASSPTTGLSGGNYGYTF. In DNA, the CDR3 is TGTGCCAGCTCACCTACGACAGGCCTTTCGGGAGGTAACTATGGCTACACCTTC.